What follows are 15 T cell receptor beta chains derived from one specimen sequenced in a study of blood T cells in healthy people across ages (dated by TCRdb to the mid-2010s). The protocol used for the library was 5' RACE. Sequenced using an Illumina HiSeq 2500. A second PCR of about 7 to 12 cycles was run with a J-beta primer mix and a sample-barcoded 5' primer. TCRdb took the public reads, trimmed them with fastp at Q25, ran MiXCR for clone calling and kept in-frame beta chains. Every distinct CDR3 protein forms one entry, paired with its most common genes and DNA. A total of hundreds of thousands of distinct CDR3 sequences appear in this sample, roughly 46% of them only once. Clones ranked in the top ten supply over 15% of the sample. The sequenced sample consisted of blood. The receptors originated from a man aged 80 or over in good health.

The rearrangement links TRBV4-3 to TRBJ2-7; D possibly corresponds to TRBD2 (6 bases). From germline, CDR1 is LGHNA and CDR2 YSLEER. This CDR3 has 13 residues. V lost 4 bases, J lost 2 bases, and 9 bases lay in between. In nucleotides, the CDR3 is TGCGCCAGCAGCCGGGACTTGACCTACGAGCAGTACTTC. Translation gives CASSRDLTYEQYF.

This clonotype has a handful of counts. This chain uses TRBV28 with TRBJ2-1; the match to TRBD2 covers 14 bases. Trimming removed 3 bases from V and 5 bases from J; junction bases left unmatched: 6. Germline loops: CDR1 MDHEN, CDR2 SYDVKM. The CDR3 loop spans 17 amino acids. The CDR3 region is CASSLPGLAGGDNEQFF. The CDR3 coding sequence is TGTGCCAGCAGTTTGCCCGGACTAGCGGGAGGCGACAATGAGCAGTTCTTC. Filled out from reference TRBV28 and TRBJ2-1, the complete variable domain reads DVKVTQSSRYLVKRTGEKVFLECVQDMDHENMFWYRQDPGLGLRLIYFSYDVKMKEKGDIPEGYSVSREKKERFSLILESASTNQTSMYLCASSLPGLAGGDNEQFFGPGTRLTVL.

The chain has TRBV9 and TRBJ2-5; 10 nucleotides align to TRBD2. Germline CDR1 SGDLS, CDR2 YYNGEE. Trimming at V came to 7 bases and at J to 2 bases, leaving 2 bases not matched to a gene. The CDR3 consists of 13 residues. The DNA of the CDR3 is TGTGCCAGCGCGACTAGCGGGCAAGAGACCCAGTACTTC. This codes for CASATSGQETQYF.

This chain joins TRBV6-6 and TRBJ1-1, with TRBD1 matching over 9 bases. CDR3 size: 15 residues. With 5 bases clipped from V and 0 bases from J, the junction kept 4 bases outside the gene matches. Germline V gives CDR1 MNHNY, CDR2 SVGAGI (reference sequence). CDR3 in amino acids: CASSPRDRVNTEAFF. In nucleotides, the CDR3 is TGTGCCAGCAGTCCTCGGGACAGGGTGAACACTGAAGCTTTCTTT.

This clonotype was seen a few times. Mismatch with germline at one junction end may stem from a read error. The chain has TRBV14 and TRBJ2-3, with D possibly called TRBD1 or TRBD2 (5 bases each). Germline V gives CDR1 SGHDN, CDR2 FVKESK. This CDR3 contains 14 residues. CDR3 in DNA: TGTGCCACCAGCCGGGGCAACCCTCTCGGTACGCAGTATTTT. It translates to CATSRGNPLGTQYF. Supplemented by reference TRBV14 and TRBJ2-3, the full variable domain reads EAGVTQFPSHSVIEKGQTVTLRCDPISGHDNLYWYRRVMGKEIKFLLHFVKESKQDESGMPNNRFLAERTGGTYSTLKVQPAELEDSGVYFCATSRGNPLGTQYFGPGTRLTVL.

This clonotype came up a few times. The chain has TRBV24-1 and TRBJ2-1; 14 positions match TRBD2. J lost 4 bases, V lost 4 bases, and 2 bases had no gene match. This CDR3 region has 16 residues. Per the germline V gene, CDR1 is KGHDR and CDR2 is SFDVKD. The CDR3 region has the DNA TGTGCCACCAGTGAGCGGACTAGCGGGGGGTACAATGAGCAGTTCTTC. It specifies CATSERTSGGYNEQFF.

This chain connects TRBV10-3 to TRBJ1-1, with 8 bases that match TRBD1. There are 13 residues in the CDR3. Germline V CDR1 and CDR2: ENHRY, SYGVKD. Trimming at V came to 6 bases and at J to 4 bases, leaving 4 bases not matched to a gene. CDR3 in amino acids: CAIRDRDVTEAFF. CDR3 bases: TGTGCCATCAGGGACAGGGACGTCACTGAAGCTTTCTTT.

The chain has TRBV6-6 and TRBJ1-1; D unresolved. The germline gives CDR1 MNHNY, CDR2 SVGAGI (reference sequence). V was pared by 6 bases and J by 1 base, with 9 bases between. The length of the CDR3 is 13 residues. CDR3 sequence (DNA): TGTGCCAGCAGCGACTCCCGGAACACTGAAGCTTTCTTT. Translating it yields CASSDSRNTEAFF.

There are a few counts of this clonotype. In DNA form, the CDR3 reads TGTGCCAGCAGTTTCTCCGGACAGGGGTCGGACATTCAGTACTTC. It encodes CASSFSGQGSDIQYF. The genes are TRBV6-6 and TRBJ2-4, with 9 bases lining up with TRBD1. The V gene's germline CDR1 is MNHNY and CDR2 SVGAGI (reference sequence). The length of the CDR3 is 15 residues. Unmatched junction bases numbered 9, after V lost 4 bases and J lost 8 bases.

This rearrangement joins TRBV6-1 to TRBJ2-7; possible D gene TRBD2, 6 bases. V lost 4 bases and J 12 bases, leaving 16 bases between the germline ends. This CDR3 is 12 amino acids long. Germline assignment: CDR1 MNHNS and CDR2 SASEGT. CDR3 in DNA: TGTGCCAGCAGTGCCCTAGCGTTATTGGGGTACTTC. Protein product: CASSALALLGYF.

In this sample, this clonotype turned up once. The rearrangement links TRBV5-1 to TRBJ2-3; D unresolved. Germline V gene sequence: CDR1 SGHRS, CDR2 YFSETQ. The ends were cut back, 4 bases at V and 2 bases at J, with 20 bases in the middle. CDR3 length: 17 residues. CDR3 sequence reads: CASSDSGRPSITDTQYF. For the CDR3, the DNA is TGCGCCAGCAGCGACTCAGGTAGACCTTCTATCACAGATACGCAGTATTTT.

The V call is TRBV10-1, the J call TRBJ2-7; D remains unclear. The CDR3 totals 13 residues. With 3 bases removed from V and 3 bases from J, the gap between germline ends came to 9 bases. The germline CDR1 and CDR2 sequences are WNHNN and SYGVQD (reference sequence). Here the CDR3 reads CASSEGPFYEQYF. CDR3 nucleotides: TGCGCCAGCAGTGAAGGGCCCTTCTACGAGCAGTACTTC.

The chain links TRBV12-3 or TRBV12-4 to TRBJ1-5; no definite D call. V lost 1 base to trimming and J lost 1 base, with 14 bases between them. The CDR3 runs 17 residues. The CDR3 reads CASSLGFGVKSNQPQHF. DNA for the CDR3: TGTGCCAGCAGTTTAGGGTTTGGGGTGAAGAGCAATCAGCCCCAGCATTTT.

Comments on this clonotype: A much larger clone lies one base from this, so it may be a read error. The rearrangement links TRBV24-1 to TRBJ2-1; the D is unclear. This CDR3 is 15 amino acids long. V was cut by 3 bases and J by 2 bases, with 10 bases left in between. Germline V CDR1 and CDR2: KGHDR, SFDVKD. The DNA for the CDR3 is TGTGCCACCAGTGATGTTAGGATTGCCTACAATGAGCAGTTCTTC. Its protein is CATSDVRIAYNEQFF.

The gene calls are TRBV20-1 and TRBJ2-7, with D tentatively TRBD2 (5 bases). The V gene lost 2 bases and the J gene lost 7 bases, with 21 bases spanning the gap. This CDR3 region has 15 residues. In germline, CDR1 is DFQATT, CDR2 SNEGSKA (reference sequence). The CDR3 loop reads CSARWAALNGNEQYF. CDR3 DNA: TGCAGTGCTAGATGGGCGGCGCTTAACGGGAATGAGCAGTACTTC.